The next 11 T cell receptor beta chains were all read from a single sample in a study of cytomegalovirus exposure and HLA in healthy donors. PCR involved 60 Vbeta and 13 Jbeta primers. TCRdb's copy holds only in-frame clones and misses some; the assay was immunoSEQ multiplex PCR. The sample consists of about 99,000 clones, 75% to 80% of them appearing once. The source material was PBMCs. The receptors derive from a man in his sixties in good health and CMV-seropositive.

The chain links TRBV28 to TRBJ2-5, with TRBD1 matching 11 bases. Germline trimming cut 6 bases from V and 4 bases from J; bases unmatched to any gene: 4. Germline CDR1 MDHEN, CDR2 SYDVKM. This CDR3 region has 14 residues. CDR3 residues: CASRRTGGAETQYF. In nucleotides, the CDR3 is TGTGCCAGCAGACGGACAGGGGGCGCAGAGACCCAGTACTTC. Filled out from reference TRBV28 and TRBJ2-5, the complete variable domain reads DVKVTQSSRYLVKRTGEKVFLECVQDMDHENMFWYRQDPGLGLRLIYFSYDVKMKEKGDIPEGYSVSREKKERFSLILESASTNQTSMYLCASRRTGGAETQYFGPGTRLLVL.

On this clone: A read error may produce the germline difference seen at one junction end. The V and J genes are TRBV7-9 and TRBJ2-7; maybe TRBD2 (5 bases). This CDR3 contains 12 residues. Germline CDR1 and CDR2: SEHNR and FQNEAQ (reference sequence). CDR3: CSSSGRAYEQYF. Written as DNA, the CDR3 is TGTTCCAGCTCGGGAAGGGCCTACGAGCAGTACTTC.

The genes are TRBV7-9 and TRBJ1-1, with 9 bases identical to TRBD1. CDR3 length equals 13 residues. Losses at the gene ends were 5 bases for V and 11 bases for J; bases not matched to a gene: 9. The germline V gene encodes CDR1 SEHNR and CDR2 FQNEAQ (reference sequence). CDR3 DNA sequence: TGTGCCAGCAGCACGGGACAGGGCAGAGGTGCTTTCTTT. Its translation: CASSTGQGRGAFF.

The chain has TRBV5-1 and TRBJ1-1, with 9 bases identical to TRBD1. Losses at the gene ends were 0 bases for V and 5 bases for J; bases not matched to a gene: 5. The germline CDR1 and CDR2 sequences are SGHRS and YFSETQ. The CDR3 loop spans 15 amino acids. The CDR3 loop reads CASSLAGDRETEAFF. CDR3 bases: TGCGCCAGCAGCTTGGCCGGGGACAGGGAAACTGAAGCTTTCTTT.

The chain employs TRBV9 and TRBJ2-2; D gene unclear. V was shortened by 0 bases and J by 5 bases, with 11 bases between the two germline ends. CDR1 and CDR2 from the germline V gene are SGDLS and YYNGEE. The CDR3 length is 15 residues. This CDR3 reads CASSVGFLLTGELFF. In DNA form, the CDR3 reads TGTGCCAGCAGCGTAGGTTTCCTACTTACCGGGGAGCTGTTTTTT.

The chain joins TRBV11-2 to TRBJ2-5; possible D gene TRBD2, 6 bases. V dropped 1 base and J dropped 5 bases, with 14 bases sitting between them. The CDR3 spans 15 residues. Germline V gene lookup returns CDR1 SGHAT and CDR2 FQNNGV. The CDR3 protein is CASSLVTGVGETQYF. The CDR3 DNA follows: TGTGCCAGCAGCTTAGTAACGGGGGTGGGGGAGACCCAGTACTTC.

The chain uses TRBV6-6 and TRBJ2-2; the match to TRBD1 covers 7 bases. Unmatched junction bases numbered 5, after V lost 6 bases and J lost 4 bases. The CDR3 has 14 amino acids. Germline CDR1 is MNHNY and CDR2 is SVGAGI (reference sequence). CDR3 nucleotide sequence: TGTGCCAGCAGAGCGACAGGGAGCACCGGGGAGCTGTTTTTT. This codes for CASRATGSTGELFF.

This clone occurred once. CDR3 in amino acids: CASSYNSDIQETQYF. CDR3 bases: TGTGCCAGCAGTTACAACTCGGACATACAAGAGACCCAGTACTTC. The chain is built from TRBV6-5 and TRBJ2-5; tentative D call: TRBD1 (5 bases). The germline gives CDR1 MNHEY, CDR2 SVGAGI. Trimming pared 2 bases from V and 2 bases from J, leaving 12 bases between. This CDR3 is 15 amino acids long.

This rearrangement joins TRBV7-2 to TRBJ2-7; no definite D call. The germline CDR1 and CDR2 sequences are SGHTA and FQGNSA. The CDR3 sequence is 12 residues long. Trimming took off 4 bases at V and 3 bases at J, with 7 bases between the two ends. This chain's CDR3 is CASSSLVYEQYF. Written as DNA, the CDR3 is TGTGCCAGCAGCTCTTTAGTCTACGAGCAGTACTTC. Full variable domain (missing parts from reference TRBV7-2 and TRBJ2-7): GAGVSQSPSNKVTEKGKDVELRCDPISGHTALYWYRQSLGQGLEFLIYFQGNSAPDKSGLPSDRFSAERTGGSVSTLTIQRTQQEDSAVYLCASSSLVYEQYFGPGTRLTVT.

This clone was found once. The chain uses TRBV4-1 and TRBJ2-2, with 7 bases matching TRBD1. The CDR3 has 16 residues. Germline V lookup: CDR1 MGHRA, CDR2 YSYEKL. J lost 5 bases, V lost 1 base, and 7 bases had no gene match. The CDR3 bases are TGCGCCAGCAGCCAAGCAAACAGGGGTCCGACCGGGGAGCTGTTTTTT. The encoded protein is CASSQANRGPTGELFF.

This clone is a singleton in its sample. V usage is TRBV6-1 and J usage is TRBJ1-2; D gene unclear. The CDR3 is 16 amino acids. V was cut by 1 base and J by 1 base, with 13 bases left in between. Germline loops: CDR1 MNHNS, CDR2 SASEGT. This CDR3 is CASSEEITALNYGYTF. The CDR3 DNA sequence: TGTGCCAGCAGTGAAGAGATCACAGCCCTTAACTATGGCTACACCTTC.